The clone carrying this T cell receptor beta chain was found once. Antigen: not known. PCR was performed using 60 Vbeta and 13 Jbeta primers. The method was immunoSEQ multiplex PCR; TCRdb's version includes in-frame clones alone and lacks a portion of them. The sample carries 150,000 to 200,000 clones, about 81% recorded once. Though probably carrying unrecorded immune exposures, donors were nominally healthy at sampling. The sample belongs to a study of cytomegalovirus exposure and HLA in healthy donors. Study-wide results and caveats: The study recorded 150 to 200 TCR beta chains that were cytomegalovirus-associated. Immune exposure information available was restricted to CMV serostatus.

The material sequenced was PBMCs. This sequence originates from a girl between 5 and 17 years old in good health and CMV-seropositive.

CDR3 residues: CASGTTSGGTEAFF. The CDR3 region has the DNA TGTGCTAGTGGTACCACCAGTGGCGGCACTGAAGCTTTCTTT. The V and J genes are TRBV12-5 and TRBJ1-1, with D unresolved. The CDR3 has 14 residues. V was trimmed by 5 bases and J by 4 bases, leaving 14 bases between them. The germline V gene encodes CDR1 LGHNT and CDR2 FRNRAP. The full variable domain, in which reference TRBV12-5 and TRBJ1-1 provide the parts outside the CDR3, is DARVTQTPRHKVTEMGQEVTMRCQPILGHNTVFWYRQTMMQGLELLAYFRNRAPLDDSGMPKDRFSAEMPDATLATLKIQPSEPRDSAVYFCASGTTSGGTEAFFGQGTRLTVV.